This T cell receptor beta chain was obtained from a study of T cell responses to AZD1222 COVID-19 vaccine. Study-level points and caveats: Unmutated variant regions are reportedly targeted by nearly half of spike-specific TCRs.

The assay was immunoSEQ multiplex PCR, and TCRdb's table has in-frame clones only and misses some. The data contain around 92,000 clones, over 80% of them singletons. With regard to this clone: What it binds is not known.

Germline CDR1 SGHVS, CDR2 FQNEAQ. Trimming cost V 5 bases and J 1 base, with 21 bases left between them. The CDR3 extends over 18 amino acids. The chain is built from TRBV7-8 and TRBJ1-5; possible D gene TRBD1, 5 bases. The sample here was peripheral blood, taken on day 0 of AZD1222 vaccination. The origin of this receptor is an adult in good health. The CDR3 here is CASSTRDALGKSNQPQHF. DNA for the CDR3: TGTGCCAGCAGCACCCGGGACGCCCTGGGGAAGAGCAATCAGCCCCAGCATTTT.